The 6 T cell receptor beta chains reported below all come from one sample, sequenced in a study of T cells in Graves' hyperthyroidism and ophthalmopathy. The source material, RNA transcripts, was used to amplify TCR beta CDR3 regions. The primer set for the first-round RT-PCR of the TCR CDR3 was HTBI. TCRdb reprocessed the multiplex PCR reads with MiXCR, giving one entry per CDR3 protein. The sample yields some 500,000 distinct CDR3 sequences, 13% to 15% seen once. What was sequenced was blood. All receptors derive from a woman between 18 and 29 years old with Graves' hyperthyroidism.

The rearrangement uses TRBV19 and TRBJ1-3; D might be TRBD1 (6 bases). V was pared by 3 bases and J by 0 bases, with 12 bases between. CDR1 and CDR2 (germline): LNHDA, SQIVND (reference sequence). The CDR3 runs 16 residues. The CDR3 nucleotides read TGTGCCAGTAGTATCCCCGGGGGCGGCTCTGGAAACACCATATATTTT. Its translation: CASSIPGGGSGNTIYF.

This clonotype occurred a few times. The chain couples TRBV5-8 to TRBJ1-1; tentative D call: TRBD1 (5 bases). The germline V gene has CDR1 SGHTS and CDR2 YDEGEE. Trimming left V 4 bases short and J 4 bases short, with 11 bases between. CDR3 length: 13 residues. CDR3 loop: CASSHPGSTEAFF. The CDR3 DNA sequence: TGTGCCAGCAGCCATCCAGGGAGCACTGAAGCTTTCTTT.

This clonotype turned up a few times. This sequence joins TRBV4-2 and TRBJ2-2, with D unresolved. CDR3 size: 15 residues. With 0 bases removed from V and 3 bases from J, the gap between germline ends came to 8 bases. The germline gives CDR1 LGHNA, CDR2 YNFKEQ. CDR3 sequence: CASSQDDKDTGELFF. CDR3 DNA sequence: TGTGCCAGCAGCCAAGATGACAAGGACACCGGGGAGCTGTTTTTT.

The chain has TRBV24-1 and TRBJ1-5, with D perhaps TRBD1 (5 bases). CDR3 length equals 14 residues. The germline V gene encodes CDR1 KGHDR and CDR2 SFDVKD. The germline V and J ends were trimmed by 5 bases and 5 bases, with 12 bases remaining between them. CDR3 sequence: CATSGQGSHQPQHF. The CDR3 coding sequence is TGTGCCACCAGTGGGCAGGGAAGTCATCAGCCCCAGCATTTT.

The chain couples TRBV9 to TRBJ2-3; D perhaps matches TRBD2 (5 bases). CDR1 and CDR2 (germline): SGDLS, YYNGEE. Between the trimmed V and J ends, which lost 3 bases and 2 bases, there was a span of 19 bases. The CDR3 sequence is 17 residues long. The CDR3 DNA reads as TGTGCCAGCAGCGCGTATCATCTCGGCCGGGACACAGATACGCAGTATTTT. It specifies CASSAYHLGRDTDTQYF.

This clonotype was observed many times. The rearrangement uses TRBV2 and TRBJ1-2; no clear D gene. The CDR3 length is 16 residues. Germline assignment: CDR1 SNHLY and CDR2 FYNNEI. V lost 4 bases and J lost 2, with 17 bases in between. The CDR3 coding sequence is TGTGCCAGCAGTGCACCGACCGGCCTAAACAACTATGGCTACACCTTC. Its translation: CASSAPTGLNNYGYTF.